The 16 T cell receptor beta chains reported below all come from one sample, sequenced in a study of CD8 T cells in ankylosing spondylitis. These receptors' targets are unknown. Study-level findings and limits: A motif of eight or nine highly homologous TCR beta variants was seen as apparently characteristic of ankylosing spondylitis blood.

TCRdb re-called the 5' RACE reads through MiXCR, storing one row per CDR3 protein. The sample holds about 340,000 distinct CDR3 sequences, 6.5% to 10% seen once. Sample: blood, either unsorted or a sorted T cell fraction (not recorded which). These receptors all come from a male donor with ankylosing spondylitis.

Many counts were recorded for this clonotype. The chain recombines TRBV4-3 with TRBJ1-1, with D unclear. CDR1 and CDR2 from the germline V gene are LGHNA and YSLEER. The CDR3 consists of 13 residues. V gave up 0 bases and J gave up 10 bases, with 12 bases separating them. The CDR3 nucleotides read TGCGCCAGCAGCCAAGACGTACGCTTTGGAGCTTTCTTT. This translates into CASSQDVRFGAFF.

J is TRBJ1-5 and V is TRBV5-1; D not resolved. Germline CDR1 and CDR2: SGHRS and YFSETQ. V lost 0 bases and J 9 bases, leaving 13 bases between the germline ends. The CDR3 spans 14 residues. The DNA of the CDR3 is TGCGCCAGCAGCTTGGCCGGGCGCGCAGGGCCCCAGCATTTT. As protein: CASSLAGRAGPQHF. The variable domain in full, with the rest retrieved from reference TRBV5-1 and TRBJ1-5, is KAGVTQTPRYLIKTRGQQVTLSCSPISGHRSVSWYQQTPGQGLQFLFEYFSETQRNKGNFPGRFSGRQFSNSRSEMNVSTLELGDSALYLCASSLAGRAGPQHFGDGTRLSIL.

There are many counts of this clonotype. The gene calls are TRBV5-1 and TRBJ1-2; 11 positions agree with TRBD1. The CDR3 sequence is 14 residues long. Losses at the gene ends were 5 bases for V and 8 bases for J; bases not matched to a gene: 8. From germline, CDR1 is SGHRS and CDR2 YFSETQ. The CDR3 sequence is CASRGLDRGLGYTF. DNA for the CDR3: TGCGCCAGCAGAGGATTGGACAGGGGGCTAGGCTACACCTTC.

This rearrangement joins TRBV27 to TRBJ2-3; a weak D match, TRBD1 (7 bases). V gave up 3 bases and J gave up 1 base, with 14 bases separating them. Germline V gene sequence: CDR1 MNHEY, CDR2 SMNVEV (reference sequence). The CDR3 covers 16 residues. The CDR3 protein is CASSFWRGLGTDTQYF. The CDR3 bases are TGTGCCAGCAGTTTTTGGAGGGGGCTGGGCACAGATACGCAGTATTTT.

There are many counts of this clonotype. V gene TRBV7-8 combines with J gene TRBJ2-7, with TRBD1 matching 8 bases. The germline CDR1 and CDR2 sequences are SGHVS and FQNEAQ. The V gene end was trimmed by 3 bases and the J gene end by 2 bases; junction bases not matched to a gene: 15. CDR3 length equals 18 residues. The CDR3 protein is CASSFLTKGQGRPYEQYF. The CDR3 nucleotides are TGTGCCAGCAGCTTCCTCACTAAAGGACAGGGCCGGCCCTACGAGCAGTACTTC.

For this clonotype: One end of the junction does not line up with germline, which may come from a read error. The J gene is TRBJ2-2, the V gene TRBV29-1, with 10 nucleotides matching TRBD1. CDR1 is SQVTM, CDR2 ANQGSEA, per germline. The CDR3 is 14 amino acids. CDR3 region: CSVSQGQGTGELSF. The CDR3 bases are TGCAGCGTCTCGCAGGGACAGGGGACCGGGGAGCTGTCTTTT.

At least ten counts were recorded for this clonotype. The chain couples TRBV4-3 to TRBJ2-2, with unresolved D. The CDR3 covers 11 residues. Germline V gives CDR1 LGHNA, CDR2 YSLEER. The V gene lost 8 bases and the J gene lost 7 bases, with 8 bases spanning the gap. Here the CDR3 reads CASGRGGELFF. The CDR3 coding sequence is TGCGCCAGCGGGCGTGGCGGGGAGCTGTTTTTT.

This clonotype has only a few counts. CDR3 bases: TGTGCCAGCAGCTTAGGAGTCAGCCCTAACTACGAGCAGTACTTC. It specifies CASSLGVSPNYEQYF. The V call is TRBV7-3, the J call TRBJ2-7, with no clear D. Germline V gene lookup returns CDR1 SGHTA and CDR2 FQGTGA. V was pared by 2 bases and J by 3 bases, with 14 bases between. This CDR3 contains 15 residues.

This clonotype was observed a few times. In DNA form, the CDR3 reads TGTGCCAGTAGTGGAGCCGAGGATTCACCCCTCCACTTT. Translation: CASSGAEDSPLHF. The V call is TRBV19, the J call TRBJ1-6; D remains ambiguous. Germline values: CDR1 LNHDA, CDR2 SQIVND (reference sequence). Trimming removed 5 bases from V and 8 bases from J, with 10 bases in between. The CDR3 is made up of 13 amino acids.

This clonotype was recorded a few times. The chain couples TRBV4-3 to TRBJ2-3; 10 bases line up with TRBD2. This CDR3 region has 17 residues. Germline V gene lookup returns CDR1 LGHNA and CDR2 YSLEER. J was trimmed by 0 bases and V by 4 bases; bases with no gene match: 7. The CDR3 sequence: CASSRGGLATSTDTQYF. The CDR3 DNA reads TGCGCCAGCAGCCGCGGGGGACTAGCGACTAGCACAGATACGCAGTATTTT.

The gene calls are TRBV7-9 and TRBJ2-5, with D perhaps matching TRBD1 (6 bases). The germline gives CDR1 SEHNR, CDR2 FQNEAQ (reference sequence). The CDR3 is made up of 15 amino acids. Trimming left V 3 bases short and J 1 base short, with 12 bases between. CDR3 coding DNA: TGTGCCAGCAGCTTGGCACAGGGACCCCAAGAGACCCAGTACTTC. Its translation: CASSLAQGPQETQYF.

The V gene is TRBV25-1, the J gene TRBJ2-5; 9 bases are a match to TRBD1. The CDR3 extends over 14 amino acids. Germline values: CDR1 MGHDK, CDR2 SYGVNS. With V trimmed by 4 bases and J by 3 bases, 3 bases remained unmatched. The CDR3 protein is CASSGQGGEETQYF. In nucleotides, the CDR3 is TGTGCCAGCAGTGGACAGGGGGGGGAAGAGACCCAGTACTTC.

The rearrangement uses TRBV12-3 or TRBV12-4 and TRBJ1-4; possible D gene TRBD1, 5 bases. CDR3 size: 14 residues. Deletions cut 3 bases from V and 6 bases from J, with 11 bases between. The CDR3 nucleotides are TGTGCCAGCAGTTTTCGGGGGAGACATGAAAAACTGTTTTTT. It yields the protein CASSFRGRHEKLFF.

This clonotype was detected ten times or more. CDR3 sequence (DNA): TGCAGTGCTAAAACTCTAAGAGACTGGAGGGCAGATACGCAGTATTTT. This codes for CSAKTLRDWRADTQYF. The chain carries TRBV20-1 and TRBJ2-3, with D tentatively TRBD2 (6 bases). The CDR3 is 16 residues long. Trimming cost V 4 bases and J 4 bases, with 21 bases left between them. Germline CDR1 and CDR2: DFQATT and SNEGSKA (reference sequence).

This clonotype was counted many times. The genes are TRBV4-3 and TRBJ2-2, with TRBD2 as a possible D gene (7 bases). This CDR3 spans 17 amino acids. V shed 0 bases and J shed 4 bases, with 15 bases lying between them. CDR1 and CDR2 (germline): LGHNA, YSLEER. The CDR3 reads CASSQDLGGQGTGELFF. The CDR3 DNA reads TGCGCCAGCAGCCAAGATCTGGGGGGGCAGGGCACCGGGGAGCTGTTTTTT.

This chain joins TRBV7-2 and TRBJ2-2, with 10 bases identical to TRBD2. Germline values: CDR1 SGHTA, CDR2 FQGNSA. J gave up 3 bases and V 1 base, and 2 bases lay outside the gene matches. This CDR3 is 16 amino acids long. The chain's CDR3 is CASSLVSGRYTGELFF. The CDR3 region has the DNA TGTGCCAGCAGCTTAGTTAGCGGGAGGTACACCGGGGAGCTGTTTTTT.